One and the same sample provided the 22 T cell receptor beta chains below, sequenced in a study of T cell clonotyping in hematopoietic cell transplantation. Libraries were prepared by immunoSEQ multiplex PCR; TCRdb keeps only in-frame clonotypes and omits some of them. Of 7,000 or so clones listed, around nine tenths were seen once; the top ten hold about 4.7%. Sequenced here: PBMCs, sampled 30 days after allogeneic stem cell transplant. The origin of the receptors is a female patient aged 50 to 60 who had an allogeneic stem cell transplant from an unrelated donor, so the T cells may come from the graft donor. Some clones in this sample may be carry-over from other donors' samples.

This chain links TRBV28 with TRBJ1-5; D not certain. Germline CDR1 reads MDHEN; CDR2 reads SYDVKM. Trimming cost V 6 bases and J 3 bases, with 3 bases left between them. This CDR3 is built from 11 residues. The CDR3 loop reads CASRTNQPQHF. DNA for the CDR3: TGTGCCAGCAGGACCAATCAGCCCCAGCATTTT.

The chain recombines TRBV10-3 with TRBJ2-4; 8 bases align to TRBD1. From germline, CDR1 is ENHRY and CDR2 SYGVKD. The CDR3 extends over 11 amino acids. The V gene end was trimmed by 8 bases and the J gene end by 6 bases; junction bases not matched to a gene: 0. CDR3 coding DNA: TGTGCCATCGGGACAGGAAACATTCAGTACTTC. Its protein product is CAIGTGNIQYF.

This chain uses TRBV7-9 with TRBJ2-3; 8 bases are a match to TRBD1. In germline, CDR1 is SEHNR, CDR2 FQNEAQ (reference sequence). After removal of 4 bases from V and 0 bases from J, the junction contained 6 bases not matched to a gene. There are 16 residues in the CDR3. The CDR3 nucleotides read TGTGCCAGCAGCTCCCTGGGACAGGCCAGCACAGATACGCAGTATTTT. Its translation: CASSSLGQASTDTQYF.

The V call is TRBV20-1, the J call TRBJ1-2; D call uncertain. The V end lost 6 bases, the J end lost 13 bases, and 12 bases lay between the germline ends. CDR1 and CDR2 (germline): DFQATT, SNEGSKA (reference sequence). CDR3 size: 9 residues. CDR3 sequence (DNA): TGCAGTGCGAATGGGCCTCGCACCTTC. Translation: CSANGPRTF.

The genes are TRBV5-1 and TRBJ1-2; D ambiguous. The CDR3 runs 14 residues. In germline, CDR1 is SGHRS, CDR2 YFSETQ. The germline V and J ends were trimmed by 1 base and 2 bases, with 9 bases remaining between them. Written as DNA, the CDR3 is TGCGCCAGCAGCTTGACGTGGGGAAACTATGGCTACACCTTC. This translates into CASSLTWGNYGYTF.

The chain links TRBV4-3 to TRBJ2-2, with D hard to call. Deletions cut 2 bases from V and 3 bases from J, with 7 bases between. Germline CDR1 is LGHNA and CDR2 is YSLEER. This CDR3 region has 14 residues. The CDR3 DNA reads TGCGCCAGCAGCCAAAGGATGTACACCGGGGAGCTGTTTTTT. As protein: CASSQRMYTGELFF.

The chain links TRBV4-2 to TRBJ2-3; D may be TRBD1 (6 bases). Germline loops: CDR1 LGHNA, CDR2 YNFKEQ. This CDR3 is built from 16 residues. V was cut by 0 bases and J by 1 base, with 11 bases left in between. Written as DNA, the CDR3 is TGTGCCAGCAGCCAAGAGCAGGGGTCTGGCACAGATACGCAGTATTTT. It translates to CASSQEQGSGTDTQYF.

This clone was counted only a few times. V is TRBV7-9 and J is TRBJ1-2; TRBD1 matches 10 bases. Germline CDR1 and CDR2: SEHNR and FQNEAQ (reference sequence). V gave up 2 bases and J gave up 7 bases; unmatched junction bases: 10. The CDR3 totals 16 residues. The CDR3: CASSLLSGTGDPGYTF. As DNA, the CDR3 is TGTGCCAGCAGCTTACTTTCCGGGACAGGGGACCCTGGCTACACCTTC.

This sequence joins TRBV7-9 and TRBJ2-5; 9 positions agree with TRBD2. The CDR3 covers 17 residues. Germline V gene sequence: CDR1 SEHNR, CDR2 FQNEAQ (reference sequence). Losses at the gene ends were 5 bases for V and 5 bases for J; bases not matched to a gene: 15. CDR3 nucleotide sequence: TGTGCCAGCAGCCCCGGGGGGAGTAGCGGGAGTCGGGAGACCCAGTACTTC. Protein sequence: CASSPGGSSGSRETQYF.

The gene calls are TRBV5-8 and TRBJ2-2; D may be TRBD1 or TRBD2 (5 bases each). V was shortened by 4 bases and J by 6 bases, with 7 bases between the two germline ends. Germline loops: CDR1 SGHTS, CDR2 YDEGEE. CDR3 length: 12 residues. CDR3 amino acids: CASSGGAGELFF. The CDR3 bases are TGTGCCAGCAGCGGGGGTGCCGGGGAGCTGTTTTTT.

The V call is TRBV29-1, the J call TRBJ1-4; 9 bases are shared with TRBD1. The germline gives CDR1 SQVTM, CDR2 ANQGSEA. V trimming: 3 bases; J trimming: 0 bases; junction bases outside the gene matches: 2. CDR3 length: 15 amino acids. CDR3 protein: CSVEGTGPTNEKLFF. In DNA, the CDR3 is TGCAGCGTTGAGGGGACAGGGCCAACTAATGAAAAACTGTTTTTT.

The V gene is TRBV15, the J gene TRBJ2-5; TRBD2 matches 14 bases. The CDR3 has 19 amino acids. CDR1 is LNHNV and CDR2 is YYDKDF in the germline V gene (reference sequence). Losses at the gene ends were 0 bases for V and 8 bases for J; bases not matched to a gene: 14. CDR3 DNA: TGTGCCACCAGCAGAGATAGGACTAGCGGGAGGAGGAGGGGGAGCACCCAGTACTTC. Protein: CATSRDRTSGRRRGSTQYF.

The chain carries TRBV6-5 and TRBJ1-2; D call uncertain. Germline V gene data show CDR1 as MNHEY and CDR2 as SVGAGI. V lost 0 bases to trimming and J lost 6 bases, with 14 bases between them. This CDR3 spans 15 amino acids. DNA for the CDR3: TGTGCCAGCAGTTACTCGTATGTCCCAAAAGATGGCTACACCTTC. This codes for CASSYSYVPKDGYTF.

The rearrangement links TRBV12-1 to TRBJ1-5; the table's D call, TRBD1, was not checked against the DNA. TRBV12-1 is given as a pseudogene. The length of the CDR3 is 18 residues. CDR3 residues: CASSYSLSDRGQNQPQHF. CDR3 bases: TGTGCCAGCAGCTATAGCCTCTCCGACAGGGGGCAGAATCAGCCCCAGCATTTT.

The chain has TRBV5-6 and TRBJ2-5, with a possible D match to TRBD1 (5 bases). Gene TRBJ2-7 matches the end of the DNA better, so the J call may be wrong. Germline CDR1 SGHDT, CDR2 YYEEEE. The CDR3 contains 13 residues. The CDR3 sequence is CASSPDTSYEQYF. In DNA form, the CDR3 reads TGTGCCAGCAGTCCGGACACTTCCTACGAGCAGTACTTC.

The chain employs TRBV7-2 and TRBJ2-5; D is unclear. CDR1 SGHTA and CDR2 FQGNSA come from the germline V gene. V was cut by 3 bases and J by 5 bases, with 13 bases left in between. The CDR3 contains 14 residues. CDR3 nucleotide sequence: TGTGCCAGCAGCTTTTCAGGTGTGCGGGAGACCCAGTACTTC. It translates to CASSFSGVRETQYF.

The V call is TRBV7-2, the J call TRBJ2-1; 8 bases match TRBD2. There are 14 residues in the CDR3. V shed 4 bases, J shed 4 bases, and the junction held 3 bases outside the gene matches. Germline CDR1 is SGHTA and CDR2 is FQGNSA. The chain's CDR3 is CASSSGLDYNEQFF. The CDR3 DNA follows: TGTGCCAGCAGCTCGGGACTAGATTACAATGAGCAGTTCTTC.

This clone has a handful of counts. This chain links TRBV29-1 with TRBJ1-1; D unclear. The CDR3 has 12 amino acids. V lost 3 bases to trimming and J lost 0 bases, with 5 bases between them. Germline values: CDR1 SQVTM, CDR2 ANQGSEA. The CDR3 bases are TGCAGCGTTGACAGGTTGAACACTGAAGCTTTCTTT. It specifies CSVDRLNTEAFF.

V is TRBV5-1 and J is TRBJ1-2, with D uncertain. V shed 0 bases and J shed 4 bases, with 16 bases lying between them. The V gene's germline CDR1 is SGHRS and CDR2 YFSETQ. The CDR3 runs to 16 residues. The CDR3 DNA sequence: TGCGCCAGCAGCTTGGGGGCCGGGGTGGACGGCTATGGCTACACCTTC. It yields the protein CASSLGAGVDGYGYTF. Filled out from reference TRBV5-1 and TRBJ1-2, the complete variable domain reads KAGVTQTPRYLIKTRGQQVTLSCSPISGHRSVSWYQQTPGQGLQFLFEYFSETQRNKGNFPGRFSGRQFSNSRSEMNVSTLELGDSALYLCASSLGAGVDGYGYTFGSGTRLTVV.

This chain uses TRBV9 with TRBJ2-1; D is unresolved. CDR3 length: 13 residues. Germline V gene data show CDR1 as SGDLS and CDR2 as YYNGEE. Between the trimmed V and J ends, which lost 1 base and 9 bases, there was a span of 11 bases. The CDR3 DNA reads as TGTGCCAGCAGCGTAAGTCCGGGCGGTGAGCAGTTCTTC. Residues: CASSVSPGGEQFF.

V is TRBV6-5 and J is TRBJ1-2; D unclear. With 6 bases removed from V and 5 bases from J, the gap between germline ends came to 7 bases. The CDR3 sequence is 11 residues long. The germline CDR1 and CDR2 sequences are MNHEY and SVGAGI. The CDR3 spells CASRDLYGYTF. DNA of the CDR3: TGTGCCAGCAGGGATTTATATGGCTACACCTTC.

The chain uses TRBV27 and TRBJ2-7; D not resolved. The CDR3 consists of 16 residues. Trimming cost V 1 base and J 4 bases, with 17 bases left between them. Germline CDR1 MNHEY, CDR2 SMNVEV (reference sequence). This CDR3 is CASSLFPSENLYEQYF. CDR3 DNA sequence: TGTGCCAGCAGTTTATTCCCCTCTGAAAACCTTTACGAGCAGTACTTC.